This TCR beta chain originates from a study of blood T cell repertoires in COVID-19. The CDR3 loop spans 13 amino acids. V lost 3 bases, J lost 4 bases, and 10 bases lay in between. CDR1 and CDR2 (germline): SSHAT, FNYEAQ (reference sequence). Per the study methods: Researchers report that nucleated cell counts were estimated from reference gene primer amplification. Sequencing was performed with immunoSEQ multiplex PCR; in TCRdb, only in-frame clones are kept and a portion is missing. That table furnishes V, J and clone size, whereas the DNA furnished D and trimming. The sample gives 270,000 or so clones, over 85% of which show up once; 11% is in the top ten.

Sample: peripheral blood. The gene calls are TRBV7-7 and TRBJ2-7; TRBD1 might be the D (5 bases). The sequence derives from a woman aged 25 to 45 with COVID-19, enrolled during active disease. The CDR3 DNA is TGTGCCAGCAGCTTGGACATTTCGTACGAGCAGTACTTC. Encoded protein: CASSLDISYEQYF.